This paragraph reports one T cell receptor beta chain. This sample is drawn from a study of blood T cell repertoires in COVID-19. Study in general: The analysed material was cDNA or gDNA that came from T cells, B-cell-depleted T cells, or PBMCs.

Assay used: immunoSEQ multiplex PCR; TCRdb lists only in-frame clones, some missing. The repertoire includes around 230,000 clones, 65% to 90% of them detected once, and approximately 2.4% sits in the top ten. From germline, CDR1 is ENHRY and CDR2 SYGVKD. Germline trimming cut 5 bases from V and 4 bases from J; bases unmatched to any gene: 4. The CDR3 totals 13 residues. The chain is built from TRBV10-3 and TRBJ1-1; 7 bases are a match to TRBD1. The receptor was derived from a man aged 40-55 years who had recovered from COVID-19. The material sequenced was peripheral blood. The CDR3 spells CAISSTGSTEAFF. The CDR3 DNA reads TGTGCCATCAGTTCGACAGGGAGCACTGAAGCTTTCTTT.